The rows below give T cell receptor beta chains drawn from one sample of a study of cytomegalovirus exposure and HLA in healthy donors. Libraries were prepared by immunoSEQ multiplex PCR; TCRdb keeps only in-frame clonotypes and omits some of them. The data hold 150,000 to 200,000 clones, with more than 65% observed a single time. Sample: PBMCs. These receptors were collected from a man aged 18 to 29 in good health and CMV-seropositive. CDR3s include the opening cysteine and the closing phenylalanine or tryptophan. The D gene is left open where the match is weak. Expanded clones are given a class, and other clones once, few, many or no size at all.

j_gene	abundance	v_gene	len	d_gene	CDR3aa
TRBJ2-2	NA	TRBV9	17	TRBD2	CASSSPGTSGSSGELFF
TRBJ2-3	few	TRBV30	15	TRBD2	CAWSRWGTSRDTQYF
TRBJ1-1	NA	TRBV19	14	TRBD1	CASSQHRGNTEAFF
TRBJ2-2	NA	TRBV7-9	15	NA	CASSLHSTNTGELFF
TRBJ1-2	NA	TRBV19	14	NA	CASSIKGENYGYTF
TRBJ1-1	NA	TRBV7-6	16	NA	CASSFGRGGWTTEAFF
TRBJ2-1	NA	TRBV6-6	13	NA	CASIKGSYNEQFF
TRBJ1-2	NA	TRBV7-9	14	NA	CASSLGGANYGYTF
TRBJ2-2	NA	TRBV25-1	17	TRBD1	CASSESGRGQFTGELFF
TRBJ1-2	NA	TRBV29-1	13	TRBD1	CSVELTGASGYTF
TRBJ2-5	NA	TRBV11-3	13	TRBD1	CASGRDRQETQYF
TRBJ2-2	NA	TRBV4-2	15	TRBD2	CASSRRGRDTGELFF
TRBJ2-3	NA	TRBV2	12	NA	CASSEGRDTQYF
TRBJ1-1	few	TRBV29-1	13	NA	CSVTGTANTEAFF